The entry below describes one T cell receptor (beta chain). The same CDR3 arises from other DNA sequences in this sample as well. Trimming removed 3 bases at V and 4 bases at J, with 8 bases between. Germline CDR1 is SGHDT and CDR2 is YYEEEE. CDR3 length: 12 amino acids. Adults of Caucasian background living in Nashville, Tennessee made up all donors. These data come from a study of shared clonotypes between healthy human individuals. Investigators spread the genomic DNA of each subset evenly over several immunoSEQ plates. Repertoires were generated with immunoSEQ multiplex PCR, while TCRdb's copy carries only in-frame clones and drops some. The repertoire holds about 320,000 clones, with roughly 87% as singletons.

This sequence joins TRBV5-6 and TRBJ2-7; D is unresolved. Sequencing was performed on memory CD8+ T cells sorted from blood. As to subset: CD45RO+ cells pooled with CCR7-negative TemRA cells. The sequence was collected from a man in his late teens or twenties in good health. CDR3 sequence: CASSSDPYEQYF. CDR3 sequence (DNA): TGTGCCAGCAGCTCTGATCCGTACGAGCAGTACTTC.